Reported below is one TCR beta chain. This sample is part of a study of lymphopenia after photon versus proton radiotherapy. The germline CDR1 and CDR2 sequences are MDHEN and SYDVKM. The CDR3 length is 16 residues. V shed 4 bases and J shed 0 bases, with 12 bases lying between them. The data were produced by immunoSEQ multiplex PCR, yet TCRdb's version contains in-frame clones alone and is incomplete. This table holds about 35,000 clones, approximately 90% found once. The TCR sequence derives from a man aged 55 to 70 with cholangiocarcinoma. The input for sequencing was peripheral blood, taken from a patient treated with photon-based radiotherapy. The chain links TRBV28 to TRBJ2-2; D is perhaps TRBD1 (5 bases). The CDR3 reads CASSSPDSTNTGELFF. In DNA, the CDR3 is TGTGCCAGCAGTTCGCCCGACAGTACGAACACCGGGGAGCTGTTTTTT.